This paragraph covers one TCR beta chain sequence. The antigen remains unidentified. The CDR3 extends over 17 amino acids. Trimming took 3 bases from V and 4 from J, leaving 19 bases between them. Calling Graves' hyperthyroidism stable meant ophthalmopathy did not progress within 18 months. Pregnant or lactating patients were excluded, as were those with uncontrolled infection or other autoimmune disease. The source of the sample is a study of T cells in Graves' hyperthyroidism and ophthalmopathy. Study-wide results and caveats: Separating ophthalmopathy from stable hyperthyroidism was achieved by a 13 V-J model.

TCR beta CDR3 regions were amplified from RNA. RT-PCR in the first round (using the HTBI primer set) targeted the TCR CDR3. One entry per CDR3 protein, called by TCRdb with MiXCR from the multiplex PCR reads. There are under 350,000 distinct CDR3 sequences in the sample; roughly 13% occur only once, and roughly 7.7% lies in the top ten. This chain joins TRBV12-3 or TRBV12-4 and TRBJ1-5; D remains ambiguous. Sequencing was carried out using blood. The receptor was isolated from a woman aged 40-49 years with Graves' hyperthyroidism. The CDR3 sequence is CASSFRRETRWNQPQHF. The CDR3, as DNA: TGTGCCAGCAGTTTTAGGAGGGAAACCCGGTGGAATCAGCCCCAGCATTTT.